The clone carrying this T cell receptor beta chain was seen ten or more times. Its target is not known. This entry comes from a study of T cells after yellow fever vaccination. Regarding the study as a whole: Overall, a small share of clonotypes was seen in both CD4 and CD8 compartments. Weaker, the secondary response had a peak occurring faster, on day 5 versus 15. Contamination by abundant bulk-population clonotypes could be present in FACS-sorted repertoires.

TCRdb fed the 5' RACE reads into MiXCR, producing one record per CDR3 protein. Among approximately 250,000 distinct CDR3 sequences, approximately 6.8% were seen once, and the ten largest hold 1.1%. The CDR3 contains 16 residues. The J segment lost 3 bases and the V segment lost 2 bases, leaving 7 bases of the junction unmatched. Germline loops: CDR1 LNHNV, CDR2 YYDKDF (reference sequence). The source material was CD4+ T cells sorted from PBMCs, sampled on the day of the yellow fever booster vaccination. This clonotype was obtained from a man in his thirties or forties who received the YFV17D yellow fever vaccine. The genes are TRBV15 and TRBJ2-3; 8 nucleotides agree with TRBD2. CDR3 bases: TGTGCCACCAGCAGAAGACTAGCGCCCGTGACAGATACGCAGTATTTT. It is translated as CATSRRLAPVTDTQYF.